The sequence of this T cell receptor beta chain was determined in a study of blood T cells in healthy people across ages (dated by TCRdb to between 2014 and 2017). About the investigation overall: In model experiments, template switching captured roughly one uniquely barcoded TCR beta cDNA molecule for every two T cells. Age-related changes in TCR beta repertoire diversity were measured in the study by deep sequencing normalized with unique cDNA molecular identifiers. Donors were grouped into four age groups: young (average roughly 17 years), middle-aged (around 39), aged (around 60) and long-lived (over 80). To avoid experimental bias, donors of different ages were spread randomly across the sequencing lanes. Two additional independent replicas of 1 million unique cDNA reads from the same blood draw were analyzed for two donors (one aged 18 to 30 and one aged 80 or older).

CDR1 and CDR2 are drawn from the germline V gene (reference sequence): MNHEY, SMNVEV. CDR3 length: 14 amino acids, cysteine to phenylalanine. Just CDR3 DNA is preserved here, 42 bases in frame from base 1. V lost 2 bases and J lost 4 bases; the stretch between them is 11 bases long. Overall results and qualifications from the work: There was a strong correlation between observed TCR beta diversity and the percentage of naive T cells measured by flow cytometry. Because donor CMV infection status was unknown, age-related changes in expanded clonotypes were potentially confounded. Compared with the aged group, more naive CD4+ T cells, fewer expanded clones and increased TCR diversity were shown by the long-lived group, suggesting age selection. Since profiling was done on bulk unsorted PBMCs, naive and antigen-experienced compartments could not be conclusively compared. Observed TCR beta diversity per million T cells fell roughly linearly with age, and a significant reduction was already apparent by age around 40. Total diversity estimates from one million sequenced T cells were considered lower bounds and underestimates.

Points on this clonotype: The specificity of this receptor is unknown. Base qualities were left out, and no much larger clone turns up one base away.

The protocol used for the library was 5' RACE. Sequencing instrument: Illumina HiSeq 2500. A second PCR of 7 to 11 cycles was run with a J-beta primer mix and a sample-barcoded 5' primer. Each TCR beta cDNA molecule received a unique molecular identifier from a template-switch 5' adaptor carrying 12 random nucleotides. Each sample yielded at least 2.5 million CDR3-containing paired-end reads. First-strand cDNA was synthesized from all RNA with the Mint cDNA synthesis kit, primed by a TRBC-specific oligonucleotide. Following uracil-DNA glycosylase treatment, all cDNA underwent a first 18-cycle PCR with the universal primers M1SS and BC2_uni_R. As for the original processing: For normalization, 1 million high-quality reads, each with a distinct molecular identifier, were randomly selected from each sample. Instead of being binned into consensus sequences, reads that shared molecular identifiers were thrown out. MiTCR, run with a Q25 quality threshold and the strictest error-elimination algorithm, handled CDR3 identification, clonotype clustering and error correction. A nonparametric unseen species model with Euler transformation was used to estimate lower-bound total TCR beta diversity. TCRdb applied fastp at Q25 and MiXCR to the public reads, then kept only in-frame beta chains. When rows share a CDR3 protein, they turn into one entry using the most common DNA and genes. These V and J calls originate from TCRdb's pipeline instead of the authors' own analysis. For this sample the table gives roughly 1.4 million distinct CDR3 sequences, of which roughly 60% were detected only once. The top ten clonotypes cover over 5% of the sample.

The donors were 40 or so Caucasian individuals from Russia, aged roughly 6 to 90 years, who were systemically healthy. Each donor gave 8 to 10 milliliters of peripheral blood, collected into EDTA-treated Vacutainer tubes. Ficoll-Paque density-gradient centrifugation was used to isolate PBMCs, with at least 6.5 million per sample. Trizol reagent was used to extract total RNA from PBMCs, with at least 6 micrograms per sample. For every donor, an aliquot of PBMCs went through flow cytometry to measure the percentages of naive CD45RAhigh/CD27high T cells. This receptor was taken from a man aged 18 to 29 in good health. Material for sequencing was blood. The V and J genes are TRBV27 and TRBJ1-2; perhaps TRBD1 is the D gene, with 6 bases matching. CDR3 region: CASSLKGGGYGYTF. The nucleotides read TGTGCCAGCAGTTTAAAGGGAGGGGGCTATGGCTACACCTTC.